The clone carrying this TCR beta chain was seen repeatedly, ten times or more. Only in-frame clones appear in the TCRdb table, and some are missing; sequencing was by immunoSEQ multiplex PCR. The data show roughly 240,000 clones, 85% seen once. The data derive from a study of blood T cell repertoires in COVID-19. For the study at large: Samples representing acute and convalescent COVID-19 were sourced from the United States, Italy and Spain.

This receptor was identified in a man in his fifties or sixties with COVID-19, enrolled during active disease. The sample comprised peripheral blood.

CDR3 loop: CASSSIGNSPLHF. The CDR3 region has the DNA TGTGCCAGCAGCTCCATCGGGAATTCACCCCTCCACTTT. The chain is built from TRBV11-2 and TRBJ1-6; no clear D. The CDR3 is made up of 13 amino acids. Trimming took 4 bases from V and 7 from J, leaving 8 bases between them. Germline assignment: CDR1 SGHAT and CDR2 FQNNGV.